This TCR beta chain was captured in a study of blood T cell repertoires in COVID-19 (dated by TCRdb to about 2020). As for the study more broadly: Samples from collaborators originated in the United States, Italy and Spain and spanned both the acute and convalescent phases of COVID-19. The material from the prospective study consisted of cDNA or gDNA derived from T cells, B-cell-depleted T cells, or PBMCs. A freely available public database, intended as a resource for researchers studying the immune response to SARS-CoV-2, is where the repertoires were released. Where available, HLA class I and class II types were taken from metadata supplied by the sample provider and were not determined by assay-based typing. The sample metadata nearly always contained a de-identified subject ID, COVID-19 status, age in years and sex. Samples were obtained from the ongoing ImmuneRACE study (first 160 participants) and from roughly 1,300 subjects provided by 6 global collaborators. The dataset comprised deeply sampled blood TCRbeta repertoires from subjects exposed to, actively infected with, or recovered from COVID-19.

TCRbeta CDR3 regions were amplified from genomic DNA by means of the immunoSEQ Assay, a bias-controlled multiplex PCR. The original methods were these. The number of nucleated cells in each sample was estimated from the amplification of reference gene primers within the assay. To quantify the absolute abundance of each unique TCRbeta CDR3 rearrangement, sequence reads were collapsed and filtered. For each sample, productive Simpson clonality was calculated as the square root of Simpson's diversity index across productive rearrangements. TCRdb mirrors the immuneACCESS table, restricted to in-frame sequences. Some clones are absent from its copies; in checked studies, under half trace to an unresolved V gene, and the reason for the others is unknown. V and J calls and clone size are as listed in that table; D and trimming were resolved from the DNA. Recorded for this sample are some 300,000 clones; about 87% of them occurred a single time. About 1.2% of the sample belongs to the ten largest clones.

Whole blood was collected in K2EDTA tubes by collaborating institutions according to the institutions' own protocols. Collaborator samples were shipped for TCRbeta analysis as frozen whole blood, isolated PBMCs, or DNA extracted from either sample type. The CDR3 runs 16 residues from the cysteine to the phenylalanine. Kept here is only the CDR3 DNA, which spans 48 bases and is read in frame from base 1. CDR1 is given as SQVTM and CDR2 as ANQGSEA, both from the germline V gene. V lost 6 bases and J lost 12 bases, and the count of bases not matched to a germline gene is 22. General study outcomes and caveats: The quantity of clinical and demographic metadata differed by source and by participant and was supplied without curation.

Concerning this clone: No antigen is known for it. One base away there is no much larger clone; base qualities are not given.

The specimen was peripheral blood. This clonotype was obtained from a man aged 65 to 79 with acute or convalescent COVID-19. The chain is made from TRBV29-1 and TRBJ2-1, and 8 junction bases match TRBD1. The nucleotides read TGCAGCGTCCCTAACACCCAGGGGGCGCTGGACTTGGGGCAGTTCTTC. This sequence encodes CSVPNTQGALDLGQFF.